The TCR beta chain described here comes from a study of T cell responses to AZD1222 COVID-19 vaccine. Generated by immunoSEQ multiplex PCR, the TCRdb table keeps only in-frame clones and is missing some. Of some 100,000 clones listed, roughly nine tenths are singletons. This specimen was peripheral blood, taken on day 0 of AZD1222 vaccination. This TCR came from an adult in good health.

This CDR3 is CASSARQGSFEQYF. The DNA for the CDR3 is TGTGCCAGTAGTGCCCGACAGGGATCGTTTGAGCAGTACTTC. This chain uses TRBV19 with TRBJ2-7, with 7 bases that match TRBD1. With V trimmed by 5 bases and J by 7 bases, 11 bases remained unmatched. CDR1 is LNHDA, CDR2 SQIVND, per germline (reference sequence). This CDR3 has 14 amino acids.